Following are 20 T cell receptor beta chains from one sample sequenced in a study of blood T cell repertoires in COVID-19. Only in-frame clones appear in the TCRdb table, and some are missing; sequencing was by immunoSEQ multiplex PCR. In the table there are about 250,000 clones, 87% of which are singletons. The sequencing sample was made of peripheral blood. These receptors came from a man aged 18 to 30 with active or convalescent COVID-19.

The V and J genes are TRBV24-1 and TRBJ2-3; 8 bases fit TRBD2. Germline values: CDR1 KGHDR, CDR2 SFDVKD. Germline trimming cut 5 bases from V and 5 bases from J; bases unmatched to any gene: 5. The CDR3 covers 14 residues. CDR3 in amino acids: CATSGSGRIDTQYF. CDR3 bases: TGTGCCACCAGTGGGAGCGGGAGAATAGATACGCAGTATTTT.

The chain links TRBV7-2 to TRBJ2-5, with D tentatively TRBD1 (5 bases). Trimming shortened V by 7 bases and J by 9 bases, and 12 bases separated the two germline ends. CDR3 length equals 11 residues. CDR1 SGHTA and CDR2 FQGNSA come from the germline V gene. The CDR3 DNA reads TGTGCCAGCACCCAAGGGGAACCCCAGTACTTC. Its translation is CASTQGEPQYF.

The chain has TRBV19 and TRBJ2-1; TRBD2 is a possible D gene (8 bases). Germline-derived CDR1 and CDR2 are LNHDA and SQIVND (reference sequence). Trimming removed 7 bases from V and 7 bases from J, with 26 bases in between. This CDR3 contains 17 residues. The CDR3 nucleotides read TGTGCCAGTACCTTCCGGGAGGGACAGACTCGGGAGAATGAGCAGTTCTTC. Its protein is CASTFREGQTRENEQFF.

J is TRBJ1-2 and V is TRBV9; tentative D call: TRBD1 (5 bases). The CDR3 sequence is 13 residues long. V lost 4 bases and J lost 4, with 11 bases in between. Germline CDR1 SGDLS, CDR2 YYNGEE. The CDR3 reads CASSPGGGYGYTF. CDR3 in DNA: TGTGCCAGCAGCCCCGGCGGGGGCTATGGCTACACCTTC. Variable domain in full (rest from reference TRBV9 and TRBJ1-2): DSGVTQTPKHLITATGQRVTLRCSPRSGDLSVYWYQQSLDQGLQFLIQYYNGEERAKGNILERFSAQQFPDLHSELNLSSLELGDSALYFCASSPGGGYGYTFGSGTRLTVV.

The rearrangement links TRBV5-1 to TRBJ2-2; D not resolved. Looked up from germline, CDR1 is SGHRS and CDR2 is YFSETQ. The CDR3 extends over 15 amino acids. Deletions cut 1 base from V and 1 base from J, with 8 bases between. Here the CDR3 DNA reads TGCGCCAGCAGCTTGAATTTATGGAACACCGGGGAGCTGTTTTTT. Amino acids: CASSLNLWNTGELFF.

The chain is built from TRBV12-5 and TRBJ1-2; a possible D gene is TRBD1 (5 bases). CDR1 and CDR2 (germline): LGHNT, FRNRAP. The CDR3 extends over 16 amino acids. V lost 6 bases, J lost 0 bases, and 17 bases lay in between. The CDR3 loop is CASGSQVPGANYGYTF. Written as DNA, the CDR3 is TGTGCTAGTGGCTCACAAGTTCCGGGGGCTAACTATGGCTACACCTTC.

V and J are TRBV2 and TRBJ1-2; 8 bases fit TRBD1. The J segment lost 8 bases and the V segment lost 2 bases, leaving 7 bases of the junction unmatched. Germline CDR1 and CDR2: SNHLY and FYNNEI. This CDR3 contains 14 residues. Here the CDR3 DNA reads TGTGCCAGCAGTGAAACAGGGGGTTTGGCAGGCTACACCTTC. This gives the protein CASSETGGLAGYTF.

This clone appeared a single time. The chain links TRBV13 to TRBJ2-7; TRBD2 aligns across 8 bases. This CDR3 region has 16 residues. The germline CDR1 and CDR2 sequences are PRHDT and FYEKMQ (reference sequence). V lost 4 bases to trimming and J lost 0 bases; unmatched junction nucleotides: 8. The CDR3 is CASSSLAGAGSYEQYF. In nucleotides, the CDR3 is TGTGCCAGCAGCTCCCTAGCGGGCGCGGGCTCCTACGAGCAGTACTTC. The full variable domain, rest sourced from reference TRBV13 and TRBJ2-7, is AAGVIQSPRHLIKEKRETATLKCYPIPRHDTVYWYQQGPGQDPQFLISFYEKMQSDKGSIPDRFSAQQFSDYHSELNMSSLELGDSALYFCASSSLAGAGSYEQYFGPGTRLTVT.

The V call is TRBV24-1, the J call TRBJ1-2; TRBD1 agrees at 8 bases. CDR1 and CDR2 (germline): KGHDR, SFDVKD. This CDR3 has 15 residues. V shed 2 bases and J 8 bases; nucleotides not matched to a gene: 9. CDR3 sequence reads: CATSDSRSGGDGYTF. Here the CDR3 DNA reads TGTGCCACCAGTGATTCCCGTTCAGGGGGCGACGGCTACACCTTC.

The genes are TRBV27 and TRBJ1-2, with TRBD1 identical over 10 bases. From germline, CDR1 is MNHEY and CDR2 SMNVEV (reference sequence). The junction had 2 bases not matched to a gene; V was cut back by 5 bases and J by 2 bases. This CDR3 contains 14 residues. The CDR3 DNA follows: TGTGCCAGCAGTAAGGGACAGGGGAACTATGGCTACACCTTC. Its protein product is CASSKGQGNYGYTF.

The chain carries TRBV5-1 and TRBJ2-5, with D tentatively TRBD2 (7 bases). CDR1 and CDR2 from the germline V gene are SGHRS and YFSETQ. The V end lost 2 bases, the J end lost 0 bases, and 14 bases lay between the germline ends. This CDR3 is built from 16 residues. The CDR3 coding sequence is TGCGCCAGCAGCTTAGGGCGGGGGCTGTACCAAGAGACCCAGTACTTC. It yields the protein CASSLGRGLYQETQYF.

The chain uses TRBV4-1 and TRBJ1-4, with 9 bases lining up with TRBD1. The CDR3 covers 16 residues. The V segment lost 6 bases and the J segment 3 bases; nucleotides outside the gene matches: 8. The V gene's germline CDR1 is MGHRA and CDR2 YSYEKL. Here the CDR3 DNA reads TGCGCCAGCAGGGGGGAAACAGGGGGCCCTAATGAAAAACTGTTTTTT. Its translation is CASRGETGGPNEKLFF.

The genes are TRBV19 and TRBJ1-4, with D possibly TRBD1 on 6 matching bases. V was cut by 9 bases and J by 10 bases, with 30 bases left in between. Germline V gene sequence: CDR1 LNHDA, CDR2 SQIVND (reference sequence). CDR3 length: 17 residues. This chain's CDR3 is CASMRDSQYADSGKLFF. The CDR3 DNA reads TGTGCCAGCATGCGTGACAGCCAGTATGCGGACAGTGGAAAACTGTTTTTT.

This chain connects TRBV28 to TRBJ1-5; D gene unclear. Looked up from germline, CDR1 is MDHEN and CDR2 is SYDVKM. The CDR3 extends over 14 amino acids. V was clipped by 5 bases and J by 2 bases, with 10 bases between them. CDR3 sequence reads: CASSPIQGNQPQHF. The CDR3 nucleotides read TGTGCCAGCAGTCCCATCCAGGGCAATCAGCCCCAGCATTTT.

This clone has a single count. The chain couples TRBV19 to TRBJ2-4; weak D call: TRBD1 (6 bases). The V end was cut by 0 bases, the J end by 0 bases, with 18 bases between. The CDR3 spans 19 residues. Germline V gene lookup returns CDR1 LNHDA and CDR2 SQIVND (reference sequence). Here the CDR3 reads CASSIDPAVADRAKNIQYF. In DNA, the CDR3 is TGTGCCAGTAGTATAGATCCCGCCGTGGCGGACAGAGCCAAAAACATTCAGTACTTC.

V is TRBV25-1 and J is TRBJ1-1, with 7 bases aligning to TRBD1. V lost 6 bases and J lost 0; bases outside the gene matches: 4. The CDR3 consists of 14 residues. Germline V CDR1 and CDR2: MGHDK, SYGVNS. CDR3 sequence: CASRTGPMNTEAFF. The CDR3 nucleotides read TGTGCCAGCAGGACAGGGCCTATGAACACTGAAGCTTTCTTT.

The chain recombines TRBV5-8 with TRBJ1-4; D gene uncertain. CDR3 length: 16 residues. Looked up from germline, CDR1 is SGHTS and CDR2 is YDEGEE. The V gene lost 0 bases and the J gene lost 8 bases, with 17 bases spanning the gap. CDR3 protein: CASSLVSLASGEKLFF. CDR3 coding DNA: TGTGCCAGCAGCTTGGTGAGCCTTGCGTCGGGGGAAAAACTGTTTTTT.

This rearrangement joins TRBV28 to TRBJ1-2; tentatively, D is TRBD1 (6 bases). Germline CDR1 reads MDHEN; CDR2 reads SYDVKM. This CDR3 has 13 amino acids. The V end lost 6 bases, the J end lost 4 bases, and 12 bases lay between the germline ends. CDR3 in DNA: TGTGCCAGCAGGACGGACAGCTTCTATGGCTACACCTTC. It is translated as CASRTDSFYGYTF.

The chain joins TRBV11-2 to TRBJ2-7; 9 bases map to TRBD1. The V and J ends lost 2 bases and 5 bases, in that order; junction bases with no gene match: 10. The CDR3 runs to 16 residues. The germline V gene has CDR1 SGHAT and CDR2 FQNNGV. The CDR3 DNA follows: TGTGCCAGCAGCTTATTCTCCGGTACAGGGGGCAACGAGCAGTACTTC. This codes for CASSLFSGTGGNEQYF.

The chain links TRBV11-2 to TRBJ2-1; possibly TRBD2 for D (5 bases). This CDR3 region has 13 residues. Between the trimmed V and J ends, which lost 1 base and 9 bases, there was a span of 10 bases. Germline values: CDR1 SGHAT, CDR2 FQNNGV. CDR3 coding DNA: TGTGCCAGCAGCTTAGTCGGGGTTCGTGAGCAGTTCTTC. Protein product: CASSLVGVREQFF.